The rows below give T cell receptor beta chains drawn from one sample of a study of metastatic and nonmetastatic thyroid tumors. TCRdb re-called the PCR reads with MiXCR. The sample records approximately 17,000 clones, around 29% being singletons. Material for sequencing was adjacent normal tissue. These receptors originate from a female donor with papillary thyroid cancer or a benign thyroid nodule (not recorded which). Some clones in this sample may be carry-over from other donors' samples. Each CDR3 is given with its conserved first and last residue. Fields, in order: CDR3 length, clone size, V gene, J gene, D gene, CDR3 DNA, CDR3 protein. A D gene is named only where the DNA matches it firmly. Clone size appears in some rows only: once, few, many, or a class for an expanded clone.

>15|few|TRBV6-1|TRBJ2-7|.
TGTGCCAGCAGGGCCCTTCCACAGGGTTCCTACGAGCAGTACTTC
CASRALPQGSYEQYF
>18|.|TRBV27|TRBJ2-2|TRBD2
TGTGCCAGCAAAGAAGCTAGGGGCGGGAGTTCGCACACCGGGGAGCTGTTTTTT
CASKEARGGSSHTGELFF
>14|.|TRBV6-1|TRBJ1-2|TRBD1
TGTGCCAGCAGGTGGGACAGGGAGAGGTCTGGCTACACCTTC
CASRWDRERSGYTF
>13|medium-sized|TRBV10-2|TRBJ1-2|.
TGCGCCAGCAGTGTGGGGGGGGGCTATGGCTACACCTTC
CASSVGGGYGYTF
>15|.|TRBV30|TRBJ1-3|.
TGTGCCTGGAGTTGGGGTGCAGTCTCTGGAAACACCATATATTTT
CAWSWGAVSGNTIYF
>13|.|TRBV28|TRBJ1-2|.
TGTGCCAGCAGTTACCCGGGGCACTATGGCTACACCTTC
CASSYPGHYGYTF
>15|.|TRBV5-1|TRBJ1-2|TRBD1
TGCGCCAGCAGCTACGGACAGGGGGCGGGGTATGGCTACACCTTC
CASSYGQGAGYGYTF
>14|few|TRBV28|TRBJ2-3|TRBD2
TGTGCCAGCAGTTTGGGAGGGCACACAGATACGCAGTATTTT
CASSLGGHTDTQYF
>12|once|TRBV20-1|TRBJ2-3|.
TGCAGTGCCCCACTAGACACAGATACGCAGTATTTT
CSAPLDTDTQYF
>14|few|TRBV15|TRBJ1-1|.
TGTGCCACCAGCAGCTTTACGGGGAACACTGAAGCTTTCTTT
CATSSFTGNTEAFF
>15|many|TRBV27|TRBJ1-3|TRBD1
TGTGCCAGCAGCAGACAGGGGGTCTCTGGAAACACCATATATTTT
CASSRQGVSGNTIYF
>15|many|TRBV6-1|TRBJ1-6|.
TGTGCCAGCAAAACAAGTCCCGGGTGGAATTCACCCCTCCACTTT
CASKTSPGWNSPLHF
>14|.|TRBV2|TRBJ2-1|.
TGTGCCAGCAGTGATGGGCGAAAATACAATGAGCAGTTCTTC
CASSDGRKYNEQFF
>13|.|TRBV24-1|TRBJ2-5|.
TGTGCCACCAGTACTCCGGGAGTGGAGACCCAGTACTTC
CATSTPGVETQYF
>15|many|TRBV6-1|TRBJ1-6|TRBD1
TGTGCCAGCAGTATGGGGACAGGGAGGAATTCACCCCTCCACTTT
CASSMGTGRNSPLHF
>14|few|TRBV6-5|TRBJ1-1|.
TGTGCCAGCAGTTACAAACAGACGAACACTGAAGCTTTCTTT
CASSYKQTNTEAFF
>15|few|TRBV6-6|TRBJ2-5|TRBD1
TGTGCCAGCAGTTACTCGCAGGGGGCACAACGGACCCAGTACTTC
CASSYSQGAQRTQYF
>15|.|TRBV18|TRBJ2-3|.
TGTGCCAGCTCACCGGGGGTCGGCGGCACAGATACGCAGTATTTT
CASSPGVGGTDTQYF
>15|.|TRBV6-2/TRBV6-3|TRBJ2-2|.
TGTGCCAGCAGTTACAACAGCGAGAACACCGGGGAGCTGTTTTTT
CASSYNSENTGELFF
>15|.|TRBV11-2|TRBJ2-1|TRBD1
TGTGCCAGCAGCCCGGAGGACAGGGAGTACAATGAGCAGTTCTTC
CASSPEDREYNEQFF
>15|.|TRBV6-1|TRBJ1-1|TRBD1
TGTGCCAGCAGTGGCCATTGGACAGGGAAAACTGAAGCTTTCTTT
CASSGHWTGKTEAFF
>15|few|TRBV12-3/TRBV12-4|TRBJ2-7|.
TGTGCCAGCAGTTATGGCAGGACCCTGTCCTACGAGCAGTACTTC
CASSYGRTLSYEQYF
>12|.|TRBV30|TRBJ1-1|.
TGTGCCTGGAGGGGAGGGGACACTGAAGCTTTCTTT
CAWRGGDTEAFF
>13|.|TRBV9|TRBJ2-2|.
TGTGCCAGCTCGGACAGCTACACCGGGGAGCTGTTTTTT
CASSDSYTGELFF
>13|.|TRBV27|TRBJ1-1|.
TGTGCCAGCAGCCGGACAGTTAACACTGAAGCTTTCTTT
CASSRTVNTEAFF
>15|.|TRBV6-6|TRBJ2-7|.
TGTGCCAGCAGTTACTCACGGGCAGCCACGAACGAGCAGTACTTC
CASSYSRAATNEQYF
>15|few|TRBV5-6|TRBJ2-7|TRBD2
TGTGCCAGCAGCGGGCCCGGGACTAGCTTCTACGAGCAGTACTTC
CASSGPGTSFYEQYF
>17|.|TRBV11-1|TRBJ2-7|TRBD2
TGTGCCAGCAGCTTATCGGGGGGACTAGCGTCCGGATACGAGCAGTACTTC
CASSLSGGLASGYEQYF
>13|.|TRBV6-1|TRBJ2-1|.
TGTGCCCGCAAGAAGGGACCATACAATGAGCAGTTCTTC
CARKKGPYNEQFF
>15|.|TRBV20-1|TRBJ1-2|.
TGCAGTGCTAGAGATGGGAGACAGCCTAACTATGGCTACACCTTC
CSARDGRQPNYGYTF
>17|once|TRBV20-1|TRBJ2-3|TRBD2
TGCAGTGCTAGTTACTTTAGCGGGGGGCACGTCACAGATACGCAGTATTTT
CSASYFSGGHVTDTQYF
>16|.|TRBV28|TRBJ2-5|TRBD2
TGTGCCAGCAGTCAGTTGACTAGCGGGAGTAGAGAGACCCAGTACTTC
CASSQLTSGSRETQYF
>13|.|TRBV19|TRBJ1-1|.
TGTGCCAGTAGTATCGTCAGTAACACTGAAGCTTTCTTT
CASSIVSNTEAFF
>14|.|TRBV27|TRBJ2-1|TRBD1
TGTGCCAGCAGTGACAGGGACTCCTACAATGAGCAGTTCTTC
CASSDRDSYNEQFF
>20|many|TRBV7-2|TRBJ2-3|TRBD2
TGTGCCAGCAGCGCCCGGGTTTTTAGACCGGGACTAGCGGTCACAGATACGCAGTATTTT
CASSARVFRPGLAVTDTQYF
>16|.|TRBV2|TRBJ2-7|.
TGTGCCAGCACGACGAGTCGACAGATATACTCCTACGAGCAGTACTTC
CASTTSRQIYSYEQYF
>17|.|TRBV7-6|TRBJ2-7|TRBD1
TGTGCCAGCAGCTTAGGAACCCCCGGGACAGGGTTACAAGAGCAGTACTTC
CASSLGTPGTGLQEQYF
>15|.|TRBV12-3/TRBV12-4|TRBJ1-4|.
TGTGCCAGCAGCCCCGCCCCAACAACTAATGAAAAACTGTTTTTT
CASSPAPTTNEKLFF
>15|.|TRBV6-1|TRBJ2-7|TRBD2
TGTGCCAGCAGTTTGACTAGCGGGAGCTCCTACGAGCAGTACTTC
CASSLTSGSSYEQYF
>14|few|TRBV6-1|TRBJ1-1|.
TGTGCCAGCAGACATATATACAGGGACACTGAAGCTTTCTTT
CASRHIYRDTEAFF
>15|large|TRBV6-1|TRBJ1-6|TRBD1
TGTGCCAGCAGCCCCGGACAGGGGACGAATTCACCCCTCCACTTT
CASSPGQGTNSPLHF
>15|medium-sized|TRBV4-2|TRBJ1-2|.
TGTGCCAGCAGCCCTTCGGGGGCGGGGGACTATGGCTACACCTTC
CASSPSGAGDYGYTF
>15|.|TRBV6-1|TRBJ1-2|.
TGTGCCAGCAGGCCTGGCACGGGGGCGATTCGAGGCTACACCTTC
CASRPGTGAIRGYTF
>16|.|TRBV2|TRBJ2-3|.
TGTGCCAGCAGTGAAGCCCACCGGGGTTCAGGGGATACGCAGTATTTT
CASSEAHRGSGDTQYF
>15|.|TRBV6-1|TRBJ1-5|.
TGTGCCAGCAGTGAATCTACAGGCAGCAATCAGCCCCAGCATTTT
CASSESTGSNQPQHF
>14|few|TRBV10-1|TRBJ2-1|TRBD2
TGCGCCAGCAGTGATAGCGGGGGCTACAATGAGCAGTTCTTC
CASSDSGGYNEQFF
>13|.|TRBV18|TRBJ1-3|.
TGTGCCAGCTCGGTGAATTCTGGAAACACCATATATTTT
CASSVNSGNTIYF
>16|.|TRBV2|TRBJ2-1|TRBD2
TGTGCCAGCTTCTCGGCAGCGGGAGGAGAAGTTTATGAGCAGTTCTTC
CASFSAAGGEVYEQFF
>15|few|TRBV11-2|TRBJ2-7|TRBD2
TGTGCCAGCAGCTGGGGACTAGCGAAACCCTACGAGCAGTACTTC
CASSWGLAKPYEQYF
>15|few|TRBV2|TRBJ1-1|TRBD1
TGTGCCAGCAGTCCGACAGGGGCACTGAACACTGAAGCTTTCTTT
CASSPTGALNTEAFF
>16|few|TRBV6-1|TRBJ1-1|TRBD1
TGTGCCAGCAGTCCACGGACAGGGGGTCGAGGGACTGAAGCTTTCTTT
CASSPRTGGRGTEAFF